Listed below are T cell receptor beta chains from one sample, sequenced in a study of cytomegalovirus exposure and HLA in healthy donors. Sequenced by immunoSEQ multiplex PCR; TCRdb stores in-frame clones only, minus some. Here the sample spans some 150,000 clones, roughly 80% being singletons. The sample consisted of PBMCs. Source of these receptors: a woman in her thirties or forties in good health and CMV-seropositive. The CDR3 runs from the conserved cysteine through the conserved F or W. D genes are given only for firm matches. Only part of the rows carry a size: once, few, many, or a class if the clone is expanded.

>.|TRBJ1-1|.|TRBV11-2|14
TGTGCCAGCAGCTTCCAGCAGGTCGGATCTGAAGCTTTCTTT
CASSFQQVGSEAFF
>.|TRBJ2-3|.|TRBV4-1|16
TGCGCCAGCAGCCAAGATAGCGGCCTAAACACAGATACGCAGTATTTT
CASSQDSGLNTDTQYF
>.|TRBJ1-2|.|TRBV4-2|15
TGTGCCAGCAGCGAACGGACATCCCCTCGTGGTGGCTACACCTTC
CASSERTSPRGGYTF
>.|TRBJ2-7|.|TRBV9|14
TGTGCCAGCAGCCCCGGGACACCGTCCTACGAGCAGTACTTC
CASSPGTPSYEQYF
>TRBD1|TRBJ2-5|.|TRBV6-1|15
TGTGCCAGCAGTTCCGTGGACAGGGCGGAAGAGACCCAGTACTTC
CASSSVDRAEETQYF
>TRBD1|TRBJ2-1|few|TRBV2|13
TGTGCCAGCAGTGAGGGGACAGGGGATGAGCAGTTCTTC
CASSEGTGDEQFF
>.|TRBJ1-3|few|TRBV4-2|15
TGTGCCAGCAGCCCCGCGGGGGTCTCTGGAAACACCATATATTTT
CASSPAGVSGNTIYF
>.|TRBJ2-3|few|TRBV5-4|13
TGTGCCAGCAGCCTCGTGTACACAGATACGCAGTATTTT
CASSLVYTDTQYF
>.|TRBJ2-7|few|TRBV5-1|13
TGCGCCAGCAGCTCCCTAAACTCCTACGAGCAGTACTTC
CASSSLNSYEQYF
>TRBD1|TRBJ1-2|.|TRBV13|16
TGTGCCAGCAGCGTAACCGGGACAGGTGGTAGGAATGGCTACACCTTC
CASSVTGTGGRNGYTF
>.|TRBJ1-6|.|TRBV9|14
TGTGCCAGCAGCGTAGGGGGGGGTAACTCACCCCTCCACTTT
CASSVGGGNSPLHF
>TRBD2|TRBJ2-3|.|TRBV27|16
TGTGCCAGCAGTCCCCGACTAGCGGCGACCACAGATACGCAGTATTTT
CASSPRLAATTDTQYF
>TRBD2|TRBJ2-7|.|TRBV29-1|12
TGCAGCGTTGGCTTGCCTAGCGGGGAGCAGTACTTC
CSVGLPSGEQYF
>.|TRBJ2-1|.|TRBV4-1|14
TGCGCCAGCAGCTCAGGGGGGCTCTACAATGAGCAGTTCTTC
CASSSGGLYNEQFF
>.|TRBJ2-1|.|TRBV7-9|14
TGTGCCAGCAGCTTAAGCCCATTCGGGAATGAGCAGTTCTTC
CASSLSPFGNEQFF
>TRBD1|TRBJ1-5|.|TRBV27|15
TGTGCCAGCAGTTTCGGGACAGGGGAACGGCAGCCCCAGCATTTT
CASSFGTGERQPQHF
>TRBD2|TRBJ2-2|few|TRBV5-4|15
TGTGCCAGCAGCTTGGCGGGGGGGAACACCGGGGAGCTGTTTTTT
CASSLAGGNTGELFF
>.|TRBJ1-2|.|TRBV27|17
TGTGCCAGCAGTTCCAGCCCGACCAATACAGGGTGGTGTGGCTACACCTTC
CASSSSPTNTGWCGYTF
>.|TRBJ1-6|.|TRBV4-2|14
TGTGCCAGCAGCCAACTTGACTTTACGTCACCCCTCCACTTT
CASSQLDFTSPLHF
>TRBD1|TRBJ1-1|once|TRBV19|13
TGTGCCACCGAGACAGGGGGCTTCACTGAAGCTTTCTTT
CATETGGFTEAFF
>TRBD1|TRBJ2-7|few|TRBV28|16
TGTGCCAGCAGTCCCTGGGAGGGGACAGGGGGCAACGAGCAGTACTTC
CASSPWEGTGGNEQYF
>.|TRBJ2-5|few|TRBV19|11
TGTGCCAGTAGTATGTCGGAGACCCAGTACTTC
CASSMSETQYF
>.|TRBJ1-2|.|TRBV9|14
TGTGCCAGCAGCAAACAGAATCTCCACTATGGCTACACCTTC
CASSKQNLHYGYTF
>.|TRBJ2-5|.|TRBV6-1|13
TGTGCCAGCAGTTCGGTAGAACAAGAGACCCAGTACTTC
CASSSVEQETQYF
>.|TRBJ2-3|once|TRBV14|14
TGTGCCAGCAGCCAAGACAGGGTCCCAGATACGCAGTATTTT
CASSQDRVPDTQYF
>TRBD1|TRBJ2-7|.|TRBV4-1|16
TGCGCCAGCAGCCCAGGGGTTGGGACAGGGGGCGCCGAGCAGTACTTC
CASSPGVGTGGAEQYF